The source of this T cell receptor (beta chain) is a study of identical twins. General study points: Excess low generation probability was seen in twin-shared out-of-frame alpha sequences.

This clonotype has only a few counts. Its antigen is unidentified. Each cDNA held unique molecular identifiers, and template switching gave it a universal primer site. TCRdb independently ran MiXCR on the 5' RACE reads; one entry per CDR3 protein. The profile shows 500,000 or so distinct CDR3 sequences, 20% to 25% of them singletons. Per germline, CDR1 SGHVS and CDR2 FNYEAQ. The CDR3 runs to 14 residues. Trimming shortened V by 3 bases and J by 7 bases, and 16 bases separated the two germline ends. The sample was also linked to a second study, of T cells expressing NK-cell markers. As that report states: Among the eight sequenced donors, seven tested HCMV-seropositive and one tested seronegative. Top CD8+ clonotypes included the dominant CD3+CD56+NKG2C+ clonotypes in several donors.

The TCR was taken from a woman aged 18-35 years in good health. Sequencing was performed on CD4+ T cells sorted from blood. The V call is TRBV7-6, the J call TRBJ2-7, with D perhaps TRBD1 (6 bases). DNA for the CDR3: TGTGCCAGCAGCTTGCAGGGGCCCCTTACAGAGCAGTACTTC. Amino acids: CASSLQGPLTEQYF.